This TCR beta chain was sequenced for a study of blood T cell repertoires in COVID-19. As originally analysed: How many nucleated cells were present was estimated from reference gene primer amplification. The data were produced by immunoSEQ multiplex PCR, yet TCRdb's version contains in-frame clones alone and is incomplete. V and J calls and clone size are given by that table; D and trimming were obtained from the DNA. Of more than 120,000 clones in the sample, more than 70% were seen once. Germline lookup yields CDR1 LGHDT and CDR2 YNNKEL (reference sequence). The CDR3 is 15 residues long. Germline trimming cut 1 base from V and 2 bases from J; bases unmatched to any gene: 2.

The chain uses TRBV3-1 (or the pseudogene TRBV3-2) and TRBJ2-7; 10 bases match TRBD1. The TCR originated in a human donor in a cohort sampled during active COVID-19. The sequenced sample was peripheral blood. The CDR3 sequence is CASSQVGTGAYEQYF. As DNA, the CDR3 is TGTGCCAGCAGCCAAGTGGGGACAGGGGCCTACGAGCAGTACTTC.